A selection of T cell receptor beta chains follows, all from one sample in a study of cytomegalovirus exposure and HLA in healthy donors. The data were produced by immunoSEQ multiplex PCR, yet TCRdb's version contains in-frame clones alone and is incomplete. Of around 100,000 clones in the sample, roughly four fifths were seen once. Sequencing used PBMCs. These receptors were obtained from a man aged 25-45 years in good health and CMV-seropositive. The CDR3 runs from the conserved cysteine through the conserved F or W. D genes are given only for firm matches. Where a row states a size, it is once, few, many or the class of an expanded clone; other rows omit it.

j_call,v_call,clone_size,d_call,cdr3_aa
TRBJ2-2,TRBV10-3,.,.,CAIFGAGELFF
TRBJ2-1,TRBV5-4,once,TRBD2,CASERGGSYNEQFF
TRBJ1-3,TRBV6-6,once,.,CASSYGRGGNTIYF
TRBJ1-5,TRBV5-5,.,TRBD1,CASSRWTGGDQPQHF
TRBJ2-7,TRBV14,.,.,CASSRYRGLLYEQYF
TRBJ1-3,TRBV29-1,.,.,CSVVVSSGNTIYF
TRBJ2-3,TRBV6-5,few,.,CATRDTLVDTQYF
TRBJ1-1,TRBV6-1,.,.,CASSLQGGDAEAFF
TRBJ2-6,TRBV29-1,few,.,CSVGSGVSGANVLTF
TRBJ1-4,TRBV28,.,.,CASRTGHRNEKLFF
.,TRBV29-1,.,.,CSVFSSSSYEQYF
TRBJ2-5,TRBV5-1,.,.,CASSLGAVQETQYF
TRBJ1-1,TRBV5-6,few,TRBD1,CASSLTGVYTEAFF
TRBJ1-5,TRBV19,.,.,CASSTGGRSYSNQPQHF
TRBJ2-2,TRBV7-3,.,.,CSSSLKGGPVGELFF
TRBJ1-6,TRBV5-1,once,.,CASSLGQEKRNSPLHF
TRBJ2-1,TRBV9,.,.,CASSADYSSYNEQFF
TRBJ2-3,TRBV4-2,.,.,CASSQDPGGAVADTQYF
TRBJ2-2,TRBV6-1,.,.,CASRTDFTGELFF